The following is a TCR beta chain sequence with its context. No antigen is known for it. The data belong to a study of glioma-infiltrating T cells after dendritic cell vaccination. Study-level background: Between the early 2000s and the early 2010s, patients got autologous tumor lysate-pulsed dendritic cell vaccines. Study-level points and caveats: No direct clonality-survival link was found; a diverse polyclonal response may matter.

This CDR3 region has 16 residues. V lost 0 bases and J lost 1, with 10 bases in between. CDR1 is MGHRA, CDR2 YSYEKL, per germline. TCRB CDR3 was amplified from 2 ug genomic DNA or less. The primer mix had 60 V beta and 13 J beta primers. Profiling relied on immunoSEQ multiplex PCR, and the TCRdb table lists in-frame clones only, not all of them. The sample lists 75,000 to 100,000 clones; 70% to 80% were seen once. The TCR was taken from a human donor with glioblastoma. The sequencing here drew on blood, taken before dendritic cell vaccination. The rearrangement uses TRBV4-1 and TRBJ1-5; TRBD1 might be the D (5 bases). The CDR3 loop is CASSQDRTISNQPQHF. The CDR3 DNA reads as TGCGCCAGCAGCCAAGACCGGACAATAAGCAATCAGCCCCAGCATTTT.